Sequencing of this T cell receptor beta chain was carried out in a study of T cell responses to AZD1222 COVID-19 vaccine. Study results and caveats: Spike-specific TCR breadth and depth were elevated following two AZD1222 doses. The donor cohort was predominantly white British with a female majority, and clonal diversity may have been underestimated. No day 14 peak samples; only post-peak repertoires were characterized.

The germline V and J ends were trimmed by 2 bases and 3 bases, with 3 bases remaining between them. Germline values: CDR1 SGHNT, CDR2 YYREEE (reference sequence). The CDR3 loop spans 11 amino acids. Method: immunoSEQ multiplex PCR; TCRdb's copy keeps in-frame clones and lacks some. The data contain about 49,000 clones, roughly three quarters of them singletons. Points on this clone: What it binds is not known.

The genes are TRBV5-4 and TRBJ2-7; D is ambiguous. The sample was peripheral blood, taken on day 0 of MenACWY control vaccination. This TCR came from an adult in good health. The DNA of the CDR3 is TGTGCCAGCAGCTTAGACTACGAGCAGTACTTC. This gives the protein CASSLDYEQYF. Using reference TRBV5-4 and TRBJ2-7 for the parts outside the CDR3, the full variable domain is ETGVTQSPTHLIKTRGQQVTLRCSSQSGHNTVSWYQQALGQGPQFIFQYYREEENGRGNFPPRFSGLQFPNYSSELNVNALELDDSALYLCASSLDYEQYFGPGTRLTVT.